What follows is one TCR beta chain and its context. Its matching antigen is unknown. Given a much more abundant clone one base away, this may be a read error. From approximately 530 ng of total RNA, TCR beta-specific cDNA was reverse-transcribed using a constant-region primer. What produced the TCR beta libraries was three nested multiplex PCR rounds using slightly modified ARM-PCR. Forward primers for TRBV1-TRBV30 and a C-beta reverse primer served the first two PCR rounds, at 10 cycles each. TCRdb reprocessed the multiplex PCR reads via MiXCR and lists one record per CDR3 protein. Here the sample spans around 330,000 distinct CDR3 sequences, 65% being singletons. V was pared by 3 bases and J by 2 bases, with 11 bases between. The CDR3 length is 14 residues. Germline CDR1 reads SGHNT; CDR2 reads YYREEE (reference sequence). Both blood RNA, taken from unsorted whole blood, and germline DNA were extracted.

This record comes from a study of tumor-infiltrating lymphocytes in primary liver carcinoma. Study as a whole: Primary liver carcinoma in the patients was surgically resected. The number of productive TCRbeta reads per sample ranged from roughly 3.5 to 7.13 million and was similar across tissue types.

Findings of the study overall: Reduced overlap was seen in tumor-adjacent and tumor-blood pairs versus tumor region pairs. Tumors and blood were compared for top-250-clone fraction, and tumors had the significantly higher value (p = 0.039).

The source of this sequence is a man in his forties or fifties with primary liver carcinoma and hepatitis B virus infection. The sequenced material came from peripheral blood. The gene calls are TRBV5-4 and TRBJ2-5; D is unclear. CDR3: CASSSARVQETQYF. CDR3 DNA: TGTGCCAGCAGCTCAGCAAGGGTGCAAGAGACCCAGTACTTC.